A selection of T cell receptor beta chains follows, all from one sample in a study of shared clonotypes between healthy human individuals. Libraries were prepared by immunoSEQ multiplex PCR; TCRdb keeps only in-frame clonotypes and omits some of them. The table has some 470,000 clones, less than 80% seen once. Source material: PBMCs. The receptors were gathered from a woman in her thirties or forties in good health. Some clones in this sample may be carry-over from other donors' samples. Both conserved end residues are part of each CDR3. A D gene is named only where the DNA matches it firmly. Size values are once, few and many counts, or a class for expanded clones, and some rows have none.

v_gene	abundance	d_gene	j_gene	CDR3nt	CDR3aa
TRBV6-6	few	TRBD2	TRBJ2-7	TGTGCCAGCAGTTACTCGCCTAGCGGGATCTACGAGCAGTACTTC	CASSYSPSGIYEQYF
TRBV5-5	.	.	TRBJ1-1	TGTGCCAGCAGCTTGCCAGTGAACACTGAAGCTTTCTTT	CASSLPVNTEAFF
TRBV4-1	.	TRBD1	TRBJ1-1	TGCGCCAGCAGCCAAATTGGACAGGGCCTACCTGAAGCTTTCTTT	CASSQIGQGLPEAFF
TRBV28	.	.	TRBJ2-7	TGTGCCAGCAGTTTACTAGGTCAGGGAGTCTCCTACGAGCAGTACTTC	CASSLLGQGVSYEQYF
TRBV6-6	.	.	TRBJ2-5	TGTGCCAGCAGTAAGGGGAGAACTCGGGGGAAAGAGACCCAGTACTTC	CASSKGRTRGKETQYF
TRBV7-9	.	.	TRBJ1-2	TGTGCCAGCAGCTTGGGGAGCCTCGGACCCTATGGCTACACCTTC	CASSLGSLGPYGYTF
TRBV4-2	.	.	TRBJ1-5	TGTGCCAGCAGCCAAGTTGAAACAGGCAATCAGCCCCAGCATTTT	CASSQVETGNQPQHF
TRBV10-2	.	TRBD2	TRBJ2-1	TGCGCCACAGGGATAGCGGGAGGGTACAATGAGCAGTTCTTC	CATGIAGGYNEQFF
TRBV11-2	.	.	TRBJ2-5	TGTGCCAGCAGCTTAGGGTCAGGGACGGAGACCCAGTACTTC	CASSLGSGTETQYF
TRBV5-4	.	.	TRBJ2-5	TGTGCCAGCAGCTTTGGGACGCCCCAAGAGACCCAGTACTTC	CASSFGTPQETQYF
TRBV10-2	.	.	TRBJ1-1	TGCGCCAGCAGGTTTGGGGACACTGAAGCTTTCTTT	CASRFGDTEAFF
TRBV28	.	TRBD1	TRBJ1-5	TGTGCCAGCAGCCACGAGACAGGGTGGCAGCCCCAGCATTTT	CASSHETGWQPQHF
TRBV7-3	.	.	TRBJ1-1	TGTGCCAGCACCCCGGGGGGAGTTATCACTGAAGCTTTCTTT	CASTPGGVITEAFF
TRBV27	.	TRBD1	TRBJ1-4	TGTGCCAGCAGTTCCTGGGGACAGGGTAGAAAACTGTTTTTT	CASSSWGQGRKLFF
TRBV7-2	.	.	TRBJ1-2	TGTGCCAGCAGCCCCCAGGGTAGGGGTTTGGACTATGGCTACACCTTC	CASSPQGRGLDYGYTF
TRBV4-2	.	TRBD2	TRBJ2-1	TGTGCCAGCAGCCCTCCGGAAATAGCGGGAAGAAATGAGCAGTTCTTC	CASSPPEIAGRNEQFF
TRBV19	.	.	TRBJ2-1	TGTGCCAGTAGTATAGAAGCAGTATACAATGAGCAGTTCTTC	CASSIEAVYNEQFF
TRBV11-2	.	TRBD1	TRBJ1-2	TGTGCCAGCAGCTTAGCCCGACAGGGCGGCTACACCTTC	CASSLARQGGYTF
TRBV30	.	TRBD2	TRBJ2-1	TGTGCCGGGGGGGAGAGGCGGGACGATGAGCAGTTCTTC	CAGGERRDDEQFF
TRBV5-1	.	.	TRBJ2-5	TGCGCCAGCAGCCCAGGGGTACAAGAGACCCAGTACTTC	CASSPGVQETQYF
TRBV28	.	TRBD2	TRBJ2-2	TGTGCCAGCAGTCCGGGACTAGCGGGAGGGGACGGGGAGCTGTTTTTT	CASSPGLAGGDGELFF
TRBV29-1	few	.	TRBJ2-3	TGCAGCGTTGAATTGACTAGTGGGACAGATACGCAGTATTTT	CSVELTSGTDTQYF
TRBV10-3	.	.	TRBJ1-1	TGTGCCATCAGGGCTACATCGCTGGTCACTGAAGCTTTCTTT	CAIRATSLVTEAFF
TRBV19	.	.	TRBJ2-2	TGTGCCAGTAGTTCCCCGGGACGGAACACCGGGGAGCTGTTTTTT	CASSSPGRNTGELFF
TRBV18	.	.	TRBJ2-7	TGTGCCAGCTCTCCGCAATCTTCCTACGAGCAGTACTTC	CASSPQSSYEQYF
TRBV10-3	once	.	TRBJ2-7	TGTGCCACCCTAGCGACAAAGACCTACGAGCAGTACTTC	CATLATKTYEQYF
TRBV27	once	TRBD1	TRBJ2-7	TGTGCCAGCAGTTTAGGGTTCGCAGGGGGTTACGAGCAGTACTTC	CASSLGFAGGYEQYF
TRBV11-2	.	TRBD2	TRBJ2-2	TGTGCCAGCAGCTCACTAGCGGCGAACACCGGGGAGCTGTTTTTT	CASSSLAANTGELFF